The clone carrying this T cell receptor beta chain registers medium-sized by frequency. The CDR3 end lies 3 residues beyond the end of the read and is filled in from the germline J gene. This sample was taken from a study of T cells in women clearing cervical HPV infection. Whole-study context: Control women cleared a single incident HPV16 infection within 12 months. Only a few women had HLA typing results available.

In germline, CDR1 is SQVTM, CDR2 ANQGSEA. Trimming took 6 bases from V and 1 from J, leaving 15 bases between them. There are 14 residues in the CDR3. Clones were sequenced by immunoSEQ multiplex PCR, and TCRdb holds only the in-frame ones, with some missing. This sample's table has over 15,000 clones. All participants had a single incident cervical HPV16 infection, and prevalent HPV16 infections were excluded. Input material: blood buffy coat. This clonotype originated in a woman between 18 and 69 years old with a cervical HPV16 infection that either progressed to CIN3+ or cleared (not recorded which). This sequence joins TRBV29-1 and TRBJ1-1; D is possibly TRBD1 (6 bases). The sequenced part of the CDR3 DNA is TGCAGCGTCGAAAGACAGGATTGGAACACTGAA. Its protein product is CSVERQDWNTE. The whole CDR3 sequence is CSVERQDWNTEAFF.